The rows below give T cell receptor beta chains drawn from one sample of a study of T cells in Graves' hyperthyroidism and ophthalmopathy. In TCRdb, the multiplex PCR reads were re-called with MiXCR into one record per CDR3 protein. Found here are fewer than 250,000 distinct CDR3 sequences, roughly 17% of them singletons; the top ten hold 50%. Sequencing was performed on blood. These TCRs come from a man aged 45-60 years with Graves' hyperthyroidism. CDR3s include the opening cysteine and the closing phenylalanine or tryptophan. Each record gives: clone size, D gene, J gene, V gene, CDR3 protein, CDR3 DNA. D genes are given only for firm matches. For some rows the clone size is stated as once, few or many, or as a class when expanded; others skip it.

>.|.|TRBJ2-3|TRBV30
CAWSVVSGADTQYF
TGTGCCTGGAGTGTGGTCTCGGGGGCGGATACGCAGTATTTT
>many|.|TRBJ2-3|TRBV7-2
CASSWPLGPNTSTDTQYF
TGTGCCAGCAGCTGGCCCCTAGGGCCGAACACTAGCACAGATACGCAGTATTTT
>many|.|TRBJ2-3|TRBV7-8
CASSLGAWREDTQYF
TGTGCCAGCAGCTTAGGGGCGTGGAGAGAAGATACGCAGTATTTT
>many|.|TRBJ2-1|TRBV5-1
CASSQGGEPPQQFF
TGCGCCAGCAGCCAAGGCGGGGAGCCCCCTCAGCAGTTCTTC
>many|.|TRBJ1-5|TRBV6-5
CASSYSYQPQHF
TGTGCCAGCAGTTACTCGTATCAGCCCCAGCATTTT
>many|.|TRBJ2-2|TRBV30
CAWSRGYTGELFF
TGTGCCTGGAGTAGGGGATACACCGGGGAGCTGTTTTTT
>few|TRBD2|TRBJ2-1|TRBV6-1
CASSYLSGRAGEQFF
TGTGCCAGCAGTTACCTGAGCGGGAGGGCGGGGGAGCAGTTCTTC
>many|.|TRBJ2-7|TRBV28
CASSPDQETSYEQYF
TGTGCCAGCAGCCCCGACCAAGAGACTTCCTACGAGCAGTACTTC
>many|.|TRBJ2-7|TRBV3-1
CASSKRQESSYEQYF
TGTGCCAGCAGCAAAAGACAGGAAAGCTCCTACGAGCAGTACTTC
>many|.|TRBJ2-5|TRBV6-1
CASSPDSIGTQYF
TGTGCCAGCAGCCCGGACTCAATAGGGACCCAGTACTTC
>many|TRBD2|TRBJ2-1|TRBV4-3
CASSQQTSGHYNEQFF
TGCGCCAGCAGCCAGCAGACTAGCGGACATTACAATGAGCAGTTCTTC
>many|.|TRBJ2-7|TRBV7-2
CASSYLTASYEQYF
TGTGCCAGCAGCTACCTGACAGCATCCTACGAGCAGTACTTC
>few|TRBD1|TRBJ2-1|TRBV14
CASSQGRQGAYNEQFF
TGTGCCAGCAGCCAAGGTCGACAGGGGGCCTACAATGAGCAGTTCTTC
>many|.|TRBJ1-1|TRBV27
CASSPARPYTEAFF
TGTGCCAGCAGCCCCGCCCGACCGTACACTGAAGCTTTCTTT
>many|TRBD2|TRBJ2-7|TRBV11-2
CASSHHSGPSYEQYF
TGTGCCAGCAGCCATCATAGCGGGCCCTCCTACGAGCAGTACTTC
>.|TRBD2|TRBJ2-5|TRBV2
CASLGLAKEAQYF
TGTGCCAGCCTGGGACTAGCGAAAGAGGCCCAGTACTTC
>many|.|TRBJ2-7|TRBV7-2
CASSLSGTHAYEQYF
TGTGCCAGCAGCTTGTCCGGGACACACGCCTACGAGCAGTACTTC
>many|.|TRBJ1-2|TRBV18
CASSPTNLAQNGYGYTF
TGTGCCAGCTCACCAACGAATTTGGCGCAGAACGGCTATGGCTACACCTTC
>many|.|TRBJ1-1|TRBV20-1
CSARNRLIGEAFF
TGCAGTGCTAGAAACAGGCTGATAGGAGAAGCTTTCTTT
>many|TRBD1|TRBJ1-1|TRBV9
CASSVQGDTEAFF
TGTGCCAGCAGCGTCCAGGGGGATACTGAAGCTTTCTTT
>few|TRBD2|TRBJ2-7|TRBV4-2
CASSQVGTSGRYEQYF
TGTGCCAGCAGCCAAGTCGGGACTAGCGGTCGCTACGAGCAGTACTTC
>many|.|TRBJ2-7|TRBV7-9
CASSLGSGSEQYF
TGTGCCAGCAGCTTAGGTTCCGGGAGCGAGCAGTACTTC
>.|.|TRBJ2-1|TRBV5-1
CASSEGGLYNEQFF
TGCGCCAGCAGCGAAGGGGGGCTCTACAATGAGCAGTTCTTC
>many|TRBD1|TRBJ1-2|TRBV20-1
CSATVTGGGYTF
TGCAGTGCTACAGTGACAGGGGGCGGCTACACCTTC
>few|.|TRBJ2-7|TRBV5-1
CASSSQDYEQYF
TGCGCCAGCAGCTCACAGGATTACGAGCAGTACTTC
>few|TRBD2|TRBJ2-7|TRBV5-8
CASSPGPLQLAGGHEQYF
TGTGCCAGCAGCCCCGGGCCACTACAACTAGCGGGAGGGCACGAGCAGTACTTC
>many|.|TRBJ2-1|TRBV30
CAWSESNNEQFF
TGTGCCTGGAGTGAATCAAACAATGAGCAGTTCTTC
>.|TRBD2|TRBJ2-2|TRBV20-1
CSAREPSGANTGELFF
TGCAGTGCTAGAGAACCTAGCGGGGCGAACACCGGGGAGCTGTTTTTT
>many|.|TRBJ1-2|TRBV28
CASSFRQPPYGYTF
TGTGCCAGCAGTTTTCGACAGCCCCCCTATGGCTACACCTTC
>few|TRBD2|TRBJ2-3|TRBV10-1
CASSELAGNTDTQYF
TGCGCCAGCAGCGAATTAGCGGGAAACACAGATACGCAGTATTTT
>.|.|TRBJ2-3|TRBV6-1
CASSLRTLTDTQYF
TGTGCCAGCAGTCTGAGGACTCTCACAGATACGCAGTATTTT
>many|TRBD2|TRBJ2-7|TRBV6-2/TRBV6-3
CASSRTGGLAGLGEQYF
TGTGCCAGCAGTCGCACCGGAGGACTAGCGGGACTCGGAGAGCAGTACTTC
>.|.|TRBJ2-3|TRBV2
CATPPRGSDSTDTQYF
TGTGCCACCCCACCAAGGGGTAGCGACAGCACAGATACGCAGTATTTT
>once|.|TRBJ2-1|TRBV12-5
CASGLVLGNPSNEQFF
TGTGCTAGTGGTTTGGTACTAGGGAACCCTTCCAATGAGCAGTTCTTC
>few|.|TRBJ2-1|TRBV28
CASSLSQSSYNEQFF
TGTGCCAGCAGTTTATCACAGAGCTCCTACAATGAGCAGTTCTTC
>.|.|TRBJ2-3|TRBV28
CASRPPGATDTQYF
TGTGCCAGCAGGCCCCCGGGGGCGACAGATACGCAGTATTTT
>many|.|TRBJ2-1|TRBV7-8
CASSRRINEQFF
TGTGCCAGCAGCCGGCGAATCAATGAGCAGTTCTTC
>.|TRBD1|TRBJ1-4|TRBV20-1
CSARIGTGSEKLFF
TGCAGTGCTAGAATCGGGACAGGGAGCGAAAAACTGTTTTTT
>few|.|TRBJ2-7|TRBV20-1
CSAREPVGYEQYF
TGCAGTGCTAGAGAGCCGGTGGGCTACGAGCAGTACTTC
>few|.|TRBJ2-7|TRBV6-1
CASSRGNGGGTEQYF
TGTGCCAGCAGCAGGGGAAACGGAGGAGGTACCGAGCAGTACTTC